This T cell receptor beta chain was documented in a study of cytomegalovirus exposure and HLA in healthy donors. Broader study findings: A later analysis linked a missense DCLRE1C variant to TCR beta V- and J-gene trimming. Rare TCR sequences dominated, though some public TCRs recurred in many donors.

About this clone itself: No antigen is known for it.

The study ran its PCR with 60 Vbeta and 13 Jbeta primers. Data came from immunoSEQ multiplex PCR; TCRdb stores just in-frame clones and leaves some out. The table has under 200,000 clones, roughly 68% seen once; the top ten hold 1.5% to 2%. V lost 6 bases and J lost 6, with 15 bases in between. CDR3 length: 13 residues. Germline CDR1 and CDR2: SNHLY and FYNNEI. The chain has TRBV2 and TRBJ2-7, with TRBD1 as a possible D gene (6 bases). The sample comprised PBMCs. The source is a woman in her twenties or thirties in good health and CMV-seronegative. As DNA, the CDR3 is TGTGCCAGCAGGCCGGGACACCCTTCCGAGCAGTACTTC. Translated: CASRPGHPSEQYF.